This T cell receptor (beta chain) was captured by sequencing in a study of Ad26.COV2.S vaccination and SARS-CoV-2 variants. As for the study in general: A participant enrolled in the COV1001 Ad26.COV2.S trial arm provided the sample.

The germline V and J ends were trimmed by 4 bases and 2 bases, with 12 bases remaining between them. Germline V gene lookup returns CDR1 SGHNT and CDR2 YENEEA. This CDR3 region has 15 residues. Treatment denoted: approximately 18 received Ad26.COV2.S at low or high dose, single or two shots; several received placebo; per-sample allocation not given. Collection of the samples took place on day 63 after the first injection of vaccine or placebo. Study conclusions and caveats: Post-vaccination spike-specific CD8+ and CD4+ T cell responses reportedly had substantial breadth. Non-spike TCR breadth was similar in vaccine and placebo recipients.

Points on this clone: What it binds is unknown.

Assay used: immunoSEQ multiplex PCR; TCRdb lists only in-frame clones, some missing. The sample consists of a few hundred thousand clones, roughly 90% of them appearing once. Sequencing was performed on peripheral blood, taken in a trial of Ad26.COV2.S vaccine versus placebo. The sequence was collected from a person between 18 and 65 years old who received the Ad26.COV2.S COVID-19 vaccine or a placebo. This rearrangement joins TRBV11-3 to TRBJ2-1; D ambiguous. The CDR3 protein is CASSSSRPPYNEQFF. The DNA for the CDR3 is TGTGCCAGCAGCTCCTCCCGGCCCCCCTACAATGAGCAGTTCTTC.